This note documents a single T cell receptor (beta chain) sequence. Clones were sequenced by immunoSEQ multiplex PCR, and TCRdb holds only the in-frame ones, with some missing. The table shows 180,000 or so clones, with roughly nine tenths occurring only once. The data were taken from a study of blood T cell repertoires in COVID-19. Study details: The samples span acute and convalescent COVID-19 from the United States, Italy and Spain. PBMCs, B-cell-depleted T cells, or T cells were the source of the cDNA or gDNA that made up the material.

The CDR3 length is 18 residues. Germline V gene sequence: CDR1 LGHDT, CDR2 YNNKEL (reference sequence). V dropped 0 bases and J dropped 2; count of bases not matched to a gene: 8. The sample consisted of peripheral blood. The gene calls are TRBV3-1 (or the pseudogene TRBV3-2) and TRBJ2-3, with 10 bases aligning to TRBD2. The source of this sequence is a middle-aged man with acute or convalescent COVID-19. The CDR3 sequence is CASSQEEIAGGYTDTQYF. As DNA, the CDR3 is TGTGCCAGCAGCCAAGAGGAGATAGCGGGGGGATACACAGATACGCAGTATTTT.